One sample yielded the 12 T cell receptor beta chains listed below, sequenced in a study of shared clonotypes between healthy human individuals. Clones were sequenced by immunoSEQ multiplex PCR, and TCRdb holds only the in-frame ones, with some missing. Here the sample spans about 460,000 clones, over 60% being singletons. Material: PBMCs. These TCRs come from a woman aged 40 to 50 in good health. Some clones in this sample may be carry-over from other donors' samples.

The chain couples TRBV5-1 to TRBJ2-4; D not resolved. This CDR3 comprises 13 residues. From germline, CDR1 is SGHRS and CDR2 YFSETQ. Trimming shortened V by 0 bases and J by 13 bases, and 14 bases separated the two germline ends. In DNA form, the CDR3 reads TGCGCCAGCAGCTTGGAAGGCCGGGTGGGCCAGTACTTC. Amino acids: CASSLEGRVGQYF.

Turning to this clone: A far larger clone is one base from this, pointing to a likely read error. The chain couples TRBV5-4 to TRBJ1-5; D is uncertain. Trimming removed 6 bases from V and 7 bases from J, with 17 bases in between. The CDR3 has 14 residues. CDR1 and CDR2 from the germline V gene are SGHNT and YYREEE (reference sequence). CDR3 DNA: TGTGCCAGCAACTCCGACGGCTACGAACAGCCCCAGCATTTT. This sequence encodes CASNSDGYEQPQHF.

This clone occurred a few times. The rearrangement uses TRBV5-6 and TRBJ2-7; maybe TRBD1 (7 bases). The CDR3 is 18 residues long. Germline lookup yields CDR1 SGHDT and CDR2 YYEEEE. The V gene lost 3 bases and the J gene lost 1 base, with 23 bases spanning the gap. The CDR3 region is CASSSLMQGGIASYEQYF. CDR3 bases: TGTGCCAGCAGCTCCCTCATGCAGGGGGGTATAGCGTCCTACGAGCAGTACTTC.

CDR3 region: CASSVLGTYNEQFF. DNA of the CDR3: TGTGCCAGCAGCGTCCTGGGGACGTACAATGAGCAGTTCTTC. The chain carries TRBV9 and TRBJ2-1, with D perhaps matching TRBD1 or TRBD2 (5 bases each). V was clipped by 2 bases and J by 4 bases, with 10 bases between them. CDR1 and CDR2 from the germline V gene are SGDLS and YYNGEE. The CDR3 has 14 residues.

The chain is built from TRBV4-2 and TRBJ2-7; 9 positions agree with TRBD2. The germline V gene encodes CDR1 LGHNA and CDR2 YNFKEQ. This CDR3 spans 17 amino acids. Trimming at V came to 0 bases and at J to 3 bases, leaving 9 bases not matched to a gene. In DNA form, the CDR3 reads TGTGCCAGCAGCCAAGACCCCACTAGCGGGTCGTTCTACGAGCAGTACTTC. Protein product: CASSQDPTSGSFYEQYF.

The chain links TRBV15 to TRBJ2-3; weak D call: TRBD2 (5 bases). Germline lookup yields CDR1 LNHNV and CDR2 YYDKDF (reference sequence). Trimming left V 1 base short and J 4 bases short, with 6 bases between. The CDR3 length is 13 residues. CDR3 amino acids: CATSRALADTQYF. The CDR3, as DNA: TGTGCCACCAGCAGAGCACTAGCAGATACGCAGTATTTT.

This clone was recorded only once. Compared with germline, one end of the junction differs, possibly owing to a read error. This chain connects TRBV30 to TRBJ2-1; 7 nucleotides agree with TRBD2. This CDR3 contains 12 residues. CDR1 is GTSNPN and CDR2 is SVGIG in the germline V gene (reference sequence). CDR3: CAFGRTYNGQFF. In nucleotides, the CDR3 is TGTGCCTTCGGGAGGACCTACAATGGGCAGTTCTTC.

The table lists this clone with many counts. Distinct nucleotide sequences in the sample also encode this CDR3. CDR3 amino acids: CASSPRGQISYEQYF. The CDR3 DNA is TGTGCCAGCAGTCCCCGCGGACAGATCTCCTACGAGCAGTACTTC. The chain recombines TRBV28 with TRBJ2-7, with a possible D match to TRBD1 (6 bases). Trimming shortened V by 5 bases and J by 0 bases, and 14 bases separated the two germline ends. Germline V gives CDR1 MDHEN, CDR2 SYDVKM. There are 15 residues in the CDR3.

The CDR3 DNA is TGTGCCAGCAGACCCACCGGGACGGGGGTCGAGACCCAGTACTTC. Protein: CASRPTGTGVETQYF. This chain uses TRBV6-5 with TRBJ2-5; D is perhaps TRBD2 (6 bases). The CDR3 covers 15 residues. Trimming took off 6 bases at V and 5 bases at J, with 19 bases between the two ends. Germline V CDR1 and CDR2: MNHEY, SVGAGI.

A note on this clone: A far larger clone is just one base off, so this is likely a read error. Other DNA variants within this sample encode the same CDR3. The rearrangement links TRBV2 to TRBJ1-2, with TRBD1 matching 9 bases. The CDR3 consists of 15 residues. Germline trimming cut 2 bases from V and 4 bases from J; bases unmatched to any gene: 5. Per germline, CDR1 SNHLY and CDR2 FYNNEI. The CDR3 is CASSEPGQGVYGYTF. The DNA for the CDR3 is TGTGCCAGCAGTGAACCGGGACAGGGAGTCTATGGCTACACCTTC.

This CDR3 reads CASSRLSGSNDEQYF. The DNA for the CDR3 is TGTGCCAGCAGCCGGCTTAGCGGGAGTAACGACGAGCAGTACTTC. The gene calls are TRBV7-9 and TRBJ2-7, with 9 bases that match TRBD2. V lost 5 bases, J lost 5 bases, and 10 bases stayed unmatched. Germline values: CDR1 SEHNR, CDR2 FQNEAQ (reference sequence). The CDR3 runs to 15 residues. The variable domain in full, completed from reference TRBV7-9 and TRBJ2-7, reads DTGVSQNPRHKITKRGQNVTFRCDPISEHNRLYWYRQTLGQGPEFLTYFQNEAQLEKSRLLSDRFSAERPKGSFSTLEIQRTEQGDSAMYLCASSRLSGSNDEQYFGPGTRLTVT.

This clone has just one count. J is TRBJ2-7 and V is TRBV15; D perhaps matches TRBD1 (5 bases). CDR3 length equals 13 residues. V was cut by 0 bases and J by 6 bases, with 9 bases left in between. Germline values: CDR1 LNHNV, CDR2 YYDKDF (reference sequence). The CDR3 protein is CATSRDGRGEQYF. The CDR3 DNA sequence: TGTGCCACCAGCAGAGACGGTAGGGGCGAGCAGTACTTC.